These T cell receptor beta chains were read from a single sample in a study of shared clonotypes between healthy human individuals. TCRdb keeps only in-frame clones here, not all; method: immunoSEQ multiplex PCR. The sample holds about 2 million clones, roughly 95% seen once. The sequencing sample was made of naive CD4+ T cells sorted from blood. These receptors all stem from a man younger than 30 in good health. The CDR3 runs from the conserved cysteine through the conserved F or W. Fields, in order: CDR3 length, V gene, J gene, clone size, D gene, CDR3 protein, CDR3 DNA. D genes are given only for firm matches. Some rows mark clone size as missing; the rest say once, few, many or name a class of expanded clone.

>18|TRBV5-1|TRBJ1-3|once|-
CASSLGSDRVGPGNTIYF
TGCGCCAGCAGCTTGGGTTCTGACAGAGTTGGTCCTGGAAACACCATATATTTT
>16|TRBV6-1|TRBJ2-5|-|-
CASSETRTGDKETQYF
TGTGCCAGCAGTGAAACACGGACTGGGGACAAGGAGACCCAGTACTTC
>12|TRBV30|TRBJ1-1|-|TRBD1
CAWTDRDTEAFF
TGTGCCTGGACGGACAGGGATACTGAAGCTTTCTTT
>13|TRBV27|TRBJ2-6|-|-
CASRASGANVLTF
TGTGCCAGCAGGGCCTCTGGGGCCAACGTCCTGACTTTC
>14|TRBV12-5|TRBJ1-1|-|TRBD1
CASGLNRGSTEAFF
TGTGCTAGTGGTTTGAACAGGGGAAGCACTGAAGCTTTCTTT
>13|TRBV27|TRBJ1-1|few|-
CASSYGENTEAFF
TGTGCCAGCAGTTACGGGGAGAACACTGAAGCTTTCTTT
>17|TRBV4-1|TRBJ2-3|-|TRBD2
CASSSRLAGGFTDTQYF
TGCGCCAGCAGCTCCCGCCTAGCGGGGGGCTTCACAGATACGCAGTATTTT
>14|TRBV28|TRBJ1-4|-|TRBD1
CASSWDRENEKLFF
TGTGCCAGCAGTTGGGACAGGGAGAATGAAAAACTGTTTTTT
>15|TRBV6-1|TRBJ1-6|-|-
CASSEQGMFNSPLHF
TGTGCCAGCAGTGAACAGGGGATGTTTAATTCACCCCTCCACTTT
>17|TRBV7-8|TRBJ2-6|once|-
CASSLESRRAGANVLTF
TGTGCCAGCAGCTTAGAGTCGAGGAGGGCTGGGGCCAACGTCCTGACTTTC
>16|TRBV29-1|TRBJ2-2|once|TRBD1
CSVEGDRGTNTGELFF
TGCAGCGTTGAAGGGGACAGGGGTACGAACACCGGGGAGCTGTTTTTT
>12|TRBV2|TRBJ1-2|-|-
CAVRQVNYGYTF
TGTGCCGTCCGACAGGTTAACTATGGCTACACCTTC
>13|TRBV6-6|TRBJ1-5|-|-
CASSRDIYQPQHF
TGTGCCAGCAGTCGGGACATTTATCAGCCCCAGCATTTT
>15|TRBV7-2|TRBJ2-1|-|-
CASSLSGGSYNEQFF
TGTGCCAGCAGCTTATCTGGGGGTTCCTACAATGAGCAGTTCTTC
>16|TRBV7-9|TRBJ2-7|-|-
CASSLGLSSPTYEQYF
TGTGCCAGCAGCTTAGGACTAAGTTCCCCCACCTACGAGCAGTACTTC
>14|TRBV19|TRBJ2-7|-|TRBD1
CASSLGQGAYEQYF
TGTGCCAGTAGTCTCGGACAGGGGGCCTACGAGCAGTACTTC
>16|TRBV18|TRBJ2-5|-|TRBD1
CASSPAGTGVGETQYF
TGTGCCAGCTCACCAGCCGGGACAGGGGTTGGGGAGACCCAGTACTTC
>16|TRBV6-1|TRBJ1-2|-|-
CASSEGSLRGIGGYTF
TGTGCCAGCAGTGAAGGAAGTCTAAGGGGAATCGGCGGCTACACCTTC
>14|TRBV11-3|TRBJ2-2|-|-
CASSLDGASGELFF
TGTGCCAGCAGCTTAGATGGGGCGTCCGGGGAGCTGTTTTTT
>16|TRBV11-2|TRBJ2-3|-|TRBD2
CASSFGRAGGTDTQYF
TGTGCCAGCAGCTTTGGAAGGGCCGGGGGGACAGATACGCAGTATTTT
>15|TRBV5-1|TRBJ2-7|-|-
CASSFLAESSYEQYF
TGCGCCAGCAGCTTCTTAGCGGAGAGCTCCTACGAGCAGTACTTC
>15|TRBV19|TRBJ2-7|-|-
CASSIGAGKGYEQYF
TGTGCCAGTAGTATCGGGGCAGGGAAGGGCTACGAGCAGTACTTC
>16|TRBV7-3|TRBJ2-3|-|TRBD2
CASSLGPAGGTDTQYF
TGTGCCAGCAGCTTAGGGCCAGCGGGGGGCACAGATACGCAGTATTTT
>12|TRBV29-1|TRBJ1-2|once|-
CSAQGSNYGYTF
TGCAGCGCTCAAGGGTCCAACTATGGCTACACCTTC
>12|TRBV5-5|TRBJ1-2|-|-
CASSLWNSGYTF
TGTGCCAGCAGCTTGTGGAACTCTGGCTACACCTTC
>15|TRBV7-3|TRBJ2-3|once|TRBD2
CASSLWTSGTDTQYF
TGTGCCAGCAGCTTGTGGACTAGCGGCACAGATACGCAGTATTTT
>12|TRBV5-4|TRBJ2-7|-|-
CASSLGMNEQYF
TGTGCCAGCAGCTTGGGTATGAACGAGCAGTACTTC
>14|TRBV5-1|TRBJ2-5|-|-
CASSLGGAQETQYF
TGCGCCAGCAGCTTGGGAGGGGCACAAGAGACCCAGTACTTC
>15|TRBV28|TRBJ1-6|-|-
CASRGSSSYNSPLHF
TGTGCCAGCAGGGGTTCAAGCTCCTATAATTCACCCCTCCACTTT
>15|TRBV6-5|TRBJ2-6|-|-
CASSRGTTGANVLTF
TGTGCCAGCAGCCGCGGGACAACAGGGGCCAACGTCCTGACTTTC
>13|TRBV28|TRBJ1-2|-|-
CASRRGLNYGYTF
TGTGCCAGCAGGCGAGGTCTCAACTATGGCTACACCTTC
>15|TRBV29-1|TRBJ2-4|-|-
CSVVESLLAKNIQYF
TGCAGCGTTGTGGAGTCCCTACTAGCCAAAAACATTCAGTACTTC
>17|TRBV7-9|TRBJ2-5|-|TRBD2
CASSAPGLAGVVETQYF
TGTGCCAGCAGCGCCCCTGGACTAGCGGGAGTCGTTGAGACCCAGTACTTC
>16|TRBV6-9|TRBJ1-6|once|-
CASSKGTLGGNSPLHF
TGTGCCAGCAGTAAAGGGACACTTGGCGGTAATTCACCCCTCCACTTT
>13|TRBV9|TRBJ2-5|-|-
CASSPNHQETQYF
TGTGCCAGCAGCCCGAACCACCAAGAGACCCAGTACTTC
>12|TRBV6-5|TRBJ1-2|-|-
CATRGQNYGYTF
TGTGCCACCCGAGGACAGAACTATGGCTACACCTTC
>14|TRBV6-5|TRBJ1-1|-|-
CASSDTGRRTEAFF
TGTGCCAGCAGTGATACAGGGAGGAGAACTGAAGCTTTCTTT
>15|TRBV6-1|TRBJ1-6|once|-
CASREGPFYNSPLHF
TGTGCCAGCAGGGAGGGGCCCTTCTATAATTCACCCCTCCACTTT
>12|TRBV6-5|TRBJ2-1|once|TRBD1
CASSRDRIEQFF
TGTGCCAGCAGTAGGGACAGGATCGAGCAGTTCTTC
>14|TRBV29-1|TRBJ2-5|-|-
CSVGLGNTAETQYF
TGCAGCGTAGGCCTGGGTAATACGGCAGAGACCCAGTACTTC
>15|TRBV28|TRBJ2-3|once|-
CASSFGQGELDTQYF
TGTGCCAGCAGTTTTGGGCAGGGAGAATTAGATACGCAGTATTTT
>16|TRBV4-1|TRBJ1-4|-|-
CASSQEGQSYNEKLFF
TGCGCCAGCAGCCAAGAAGGACAAAGCTATAATGAAAAACTGTTTTTT
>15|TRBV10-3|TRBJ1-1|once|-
CAITPKIGENTEAFF
TGTGCCATCACCCCTAAGATAGGGGAGAACACTGAAGCTTTCTTT
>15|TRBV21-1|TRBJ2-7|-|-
CASSATGTGLYEQYF
TGTGCCAGCAGCGCCACCGGGACAGGTCTCTACGAGCAGTACTTC
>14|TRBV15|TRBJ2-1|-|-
CATSRGLAYNEQFF
TGTGCCACCAGCAGAGGACTAGCCTACAATGAGCAGTTCTTC
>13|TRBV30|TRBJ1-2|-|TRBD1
CAWIPDRGGGYTF
TGTGCCTGGATCCCGGACAGGGGGGGAGGCTACACCTTC
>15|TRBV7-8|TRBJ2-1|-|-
CASSSGESSYNEQFF
TGTGCCAGCAGCTCCGGGGAAAGCTCCTACAATGAGCAGTTCTTC
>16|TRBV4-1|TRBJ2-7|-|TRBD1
CASSQSGQTIPYEQYF
TGCGCCAGCAGCCAATCGGGACAGACAATACCCTACGAGCAGTACTTC
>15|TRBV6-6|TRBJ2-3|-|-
CASRSAGGPTDTQYF
TGTGCCAGCAGATCTGCCGGGGGGCCAACAGATACGCAGTATTTT
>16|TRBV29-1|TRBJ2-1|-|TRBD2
CSVALGSSGRWDEQFF
TGCAGCGTTGCCCTTGGGTCTAGCGGGAGGTGGGATGAGCAGTTCTTC
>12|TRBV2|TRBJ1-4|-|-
CASSVGPEKLFF
TGTGCCAGCAGTGTCGGGCCGGAAAAACTGTTTTTT
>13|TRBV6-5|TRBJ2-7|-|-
CASSFGLAYEQYF
TGTGCCAGCAGCTTCGGTCTTGCCTACGAGCAGTACTTC
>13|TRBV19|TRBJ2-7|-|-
CASSIGSSYEQYF
TGTGCCAGTAGTATCGGCAGCTCCTACGAGCAGTACTTC
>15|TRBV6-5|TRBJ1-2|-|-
CASSSPGTQNYGYTF
TGTGCCAGCAGTTCTCCCGGGACACAGAACTATGGCTACACCTTC
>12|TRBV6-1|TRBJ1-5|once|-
CATRGGDQPQHF
TGTGCCACTCGCGGGGGGGATCAGCCCCAGCATTTT
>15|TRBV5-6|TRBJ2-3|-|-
CASSRTAYSTDTQYF
TGTGCCAGCAGCCGGACAGCCTATAGCACAGATACGCAGTATTTT
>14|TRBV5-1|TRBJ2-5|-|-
CASSFQGTQETQYF
TGCGCCAGCAGCTTCCAGGGTACCCAAGAGACCCAGTACTTC
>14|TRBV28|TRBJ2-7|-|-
CASRVAALSHEQYF
TGTGCCAGCAGGGTAGCGGCCCTCAGCCACGAGCAGTACTTC
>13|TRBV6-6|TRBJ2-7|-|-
CASSYRDGYEQYF
TGTGCCAGCAGTTACCGAGACGGCTACGAGCAGTACTTC